This entry describes one T cell receptor (beta chain). The antigen remains unidentified. Read sequence stops 3 residues before the CDR3 end, and the germline J gene provides the missing end. The V gene's germline CDR1 is MNHEY and CDR2 SVGEGT. This CDR3 region has 15 residues. This sample is part of a study of T cell clonality in common variable immunodeficiency. Study-wide points: Reportedly, TCR beta sequences from common variable immunodeficiency showed fewer deletions and N-nucleotide insertions. CVID subjects shared fewer TCRbeta clones than healthy controls did. TCRbeta clonality was increased in CVID versus healthy controls.

Caucasian heritage predominated among both patients and controls. Sequencing was performed with immunoSEQ multiplex PCR; in TCRdb, only in-frame clones are kept and a portion is missing. Listed for the sample are approximately 30,000 clones, none seen a single time. The V and J genes are TRBV6-2 or TRBV6-3 and TRBJ1-2; TRBD1 matches at 9 bases. Sequenced: peripheral blood mononuclear cells. The receptor was derived from a person aged 18 to 70 in good health. The CDR3 loop is CASRQRGTGSYDYTF. The sequenced CDR3 bases are TGTGCCAGCAGACAACGCGGGACAGGGTCGTACGAC.